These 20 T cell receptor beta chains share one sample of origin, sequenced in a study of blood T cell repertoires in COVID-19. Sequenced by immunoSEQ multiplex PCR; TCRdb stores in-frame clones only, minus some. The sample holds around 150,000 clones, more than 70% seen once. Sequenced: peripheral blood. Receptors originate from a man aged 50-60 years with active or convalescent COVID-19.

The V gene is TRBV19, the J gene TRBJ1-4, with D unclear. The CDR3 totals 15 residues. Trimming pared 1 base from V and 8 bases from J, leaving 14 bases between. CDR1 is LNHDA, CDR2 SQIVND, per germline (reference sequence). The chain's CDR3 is CASSIGGSLREKLFF. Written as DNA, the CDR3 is TGTGCCAGTAGTATAGGCGGCTCCCTGAGGGAAAAACTGTTTTTT.

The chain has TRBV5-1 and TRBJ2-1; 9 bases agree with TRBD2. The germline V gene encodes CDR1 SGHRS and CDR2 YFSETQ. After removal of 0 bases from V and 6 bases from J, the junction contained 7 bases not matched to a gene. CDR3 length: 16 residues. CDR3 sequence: CASSLVLAGGGNEQFF. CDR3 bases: TGCGCCAGCAGCTTGGTGCTCGCGGGAGGGGGCAATGAGCAGTTCTTC.

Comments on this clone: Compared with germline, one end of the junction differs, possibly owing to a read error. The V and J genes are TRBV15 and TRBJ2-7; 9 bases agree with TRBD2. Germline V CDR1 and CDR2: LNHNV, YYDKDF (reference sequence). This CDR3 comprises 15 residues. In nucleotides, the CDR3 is TGTGCCACCAGAAGAGGGACTAGCACTATAGACGAGCAGTACTTC. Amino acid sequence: CATRRGTSTIDEQYF.

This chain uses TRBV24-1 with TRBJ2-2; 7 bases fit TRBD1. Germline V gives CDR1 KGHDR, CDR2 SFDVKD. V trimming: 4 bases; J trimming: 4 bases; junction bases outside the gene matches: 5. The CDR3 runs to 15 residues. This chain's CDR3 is CATSDPRQGTGELFF. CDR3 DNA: TGTGCCACCAGTGACCCCAGACAGGGCACCGGGGAGCTGTTTTTT.

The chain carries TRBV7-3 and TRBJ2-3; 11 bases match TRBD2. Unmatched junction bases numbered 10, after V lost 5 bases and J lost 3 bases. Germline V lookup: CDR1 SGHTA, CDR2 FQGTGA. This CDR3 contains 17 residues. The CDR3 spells CASSPTPLAGETDTQYF. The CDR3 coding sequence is TGTGCCAGCAGCCCGACGCCACTAGCGGGAGAGACAGATACGCAGTATTTT.

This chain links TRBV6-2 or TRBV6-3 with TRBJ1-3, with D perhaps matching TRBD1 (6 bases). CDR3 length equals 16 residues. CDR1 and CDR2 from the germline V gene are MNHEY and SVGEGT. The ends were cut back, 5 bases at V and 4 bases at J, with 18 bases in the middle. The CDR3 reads CASSRRATGLGNTIYF. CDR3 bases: TGTGCCAGCAGTCGCCGGGCTACAGGGTTGGGAAACACCATATATTTT.

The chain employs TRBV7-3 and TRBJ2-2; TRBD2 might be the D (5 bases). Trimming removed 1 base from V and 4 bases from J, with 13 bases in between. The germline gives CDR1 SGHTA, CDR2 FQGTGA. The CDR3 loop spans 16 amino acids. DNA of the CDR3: TGTGCCAGCAGCTTAAACTCGGGGTTGGGCACCGGGGAGCTGTTTTTT. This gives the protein CASSLNSGLGTGELFF.

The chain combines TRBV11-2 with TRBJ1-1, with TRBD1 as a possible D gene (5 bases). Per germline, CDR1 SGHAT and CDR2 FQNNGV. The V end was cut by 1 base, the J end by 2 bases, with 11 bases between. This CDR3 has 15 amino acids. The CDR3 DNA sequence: TGTGCCAGCAGCTTAGTGGCAGGGCTTAACACTGAAGCTTTCTTT. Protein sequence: CASSLVAGLNTEAFF.

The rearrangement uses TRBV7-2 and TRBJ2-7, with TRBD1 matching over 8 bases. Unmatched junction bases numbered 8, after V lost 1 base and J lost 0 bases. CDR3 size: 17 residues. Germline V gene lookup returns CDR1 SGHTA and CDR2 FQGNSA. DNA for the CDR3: TGTGCCAGCAGCTTAGTAGGGGGACAGGTACTCTCCTACGAGCAGTACTTC. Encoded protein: CASSLVGGQVLSYEQYF.

CDR3 residues: CASSPVGRGSTEAFF. CDR3 sequence (DNA): TGTGCCAGCAGTCCCGTGGGGCGGGGCTCGACTGAAGCTTTCTTT. The genes are TRBV28 and TRBJ1-1, with D perhaps TRBD1 (5 bases). Germline assignment: CDR1 MDHEN and CDR2 SYDVKM. The CDR3 has 15 residues. V lost 5 bases, J lost 5 bases, and 18 bases lay in between.

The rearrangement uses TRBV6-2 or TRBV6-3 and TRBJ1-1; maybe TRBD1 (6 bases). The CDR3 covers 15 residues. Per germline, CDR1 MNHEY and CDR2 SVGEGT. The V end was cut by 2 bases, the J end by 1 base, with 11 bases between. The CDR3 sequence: CASSYTQGPNTEAFF. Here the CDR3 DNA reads TGTGCCAGCAGTTACACCCAGGGGCCGAACACTGAAGCTTTCTTT.

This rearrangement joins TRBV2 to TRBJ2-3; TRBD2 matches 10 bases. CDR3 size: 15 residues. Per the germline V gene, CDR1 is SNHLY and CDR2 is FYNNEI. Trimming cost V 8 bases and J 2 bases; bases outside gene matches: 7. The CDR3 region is CASGPLAGPTDTQYF. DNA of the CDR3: TGTGCCAGCGGCCCACTAGCGGGGCCCACAGATACGCAGTATTTT.

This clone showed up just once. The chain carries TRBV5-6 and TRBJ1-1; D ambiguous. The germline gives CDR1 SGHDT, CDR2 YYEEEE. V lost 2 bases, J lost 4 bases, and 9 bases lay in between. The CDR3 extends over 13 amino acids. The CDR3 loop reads CASSFGRTTEAFF. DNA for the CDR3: TGTGCCAGCAGCTTTGGGAGAACCACTGAAGCTTTCTTT. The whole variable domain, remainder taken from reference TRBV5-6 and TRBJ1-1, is DAGVTQSPTHLIKTRGQQVTLRCSPKSGHDTVSWYQQALGQGPQFIFQYYEEEERQRGNFPDRFSGHQFPNYSSELNVNALLLGDSALYLCASSFGRTTEAFFGQGTRLTVV.

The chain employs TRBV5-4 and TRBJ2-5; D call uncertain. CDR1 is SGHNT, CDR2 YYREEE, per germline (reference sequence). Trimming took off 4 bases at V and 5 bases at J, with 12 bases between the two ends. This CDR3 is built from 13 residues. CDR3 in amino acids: CASSPAPQETQYF. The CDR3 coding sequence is TGTGCCAGCAGCCCTGCCCCCCAGGAGACCCAGTACTTC.

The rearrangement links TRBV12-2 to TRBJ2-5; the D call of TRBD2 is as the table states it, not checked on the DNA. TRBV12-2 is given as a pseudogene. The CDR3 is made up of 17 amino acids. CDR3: CASRLSREGPYQETQYF. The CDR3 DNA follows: TGTGCAAGTCGCCTATCCCGTGAGGGCCCGTACCAAGAGACCCAGTACTTC.

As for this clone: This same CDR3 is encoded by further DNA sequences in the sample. The CDR3 DNA sequence: TGTGCCAGCAGTTTACGGGGAAGCTCTGGAAACACCATATATTTT. It yields the protein CASSLRGSSGNTIYF. V gene TRBV27 combines with J gene TRBJ1-3; D remains ambiguous. Looked up from germline, CDR1 is MNHEY and CDR2 is SMNVEV (reference sequence). The germline V and J ends were trimmed by 2 bases and 0 bases, with 8 bases remaining between them. The CDR3 is 15 amino acids.

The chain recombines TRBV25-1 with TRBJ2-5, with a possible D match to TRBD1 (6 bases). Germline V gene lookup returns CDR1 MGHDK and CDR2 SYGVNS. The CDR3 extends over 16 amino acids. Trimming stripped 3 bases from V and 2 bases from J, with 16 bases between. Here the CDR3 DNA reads TGTGCCAGCAGTGAGATACTTCAGACAGGTCAAGAGACCCAGTACTTC. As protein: CASSEILQTGQETQYF.

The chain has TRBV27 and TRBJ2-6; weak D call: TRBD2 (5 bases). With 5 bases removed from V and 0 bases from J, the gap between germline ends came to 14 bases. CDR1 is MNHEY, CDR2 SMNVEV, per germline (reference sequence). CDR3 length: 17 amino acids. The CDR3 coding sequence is TGTGCCAGCAGTAGGTTCTCGGGAAGCTCTGGGGCCAACGTCCTGACTTTC. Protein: CASSRFSGSSGANVLTF.

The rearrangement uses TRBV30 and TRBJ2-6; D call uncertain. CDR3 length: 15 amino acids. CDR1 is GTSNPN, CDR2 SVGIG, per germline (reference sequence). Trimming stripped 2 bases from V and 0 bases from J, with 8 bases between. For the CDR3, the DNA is TGTGCCTGGAGTTACGTCAGCTCTGGGGCCAACGTCCTGACTTTC. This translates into CAWSYVSSGANVLTF. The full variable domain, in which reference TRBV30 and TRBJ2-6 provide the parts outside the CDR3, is SQTIHQWPATLVQPVGSPLSLECTVEGTSNPNLYWYRQAAGRGLQLLFYSVGIGQISSEVPQNLSASRPQDRQFILSSKKLLLSDSGFYLCAWSYVSSGANVLTFGAGSRLTVL.

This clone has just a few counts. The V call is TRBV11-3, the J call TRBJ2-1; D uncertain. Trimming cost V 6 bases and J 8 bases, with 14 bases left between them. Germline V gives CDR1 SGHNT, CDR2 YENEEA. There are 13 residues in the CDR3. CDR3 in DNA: TGTGCCAGCAGAGGTCGAGGAGCAGATGAGCAGTTCTTC. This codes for CASRGRGADEQFF.